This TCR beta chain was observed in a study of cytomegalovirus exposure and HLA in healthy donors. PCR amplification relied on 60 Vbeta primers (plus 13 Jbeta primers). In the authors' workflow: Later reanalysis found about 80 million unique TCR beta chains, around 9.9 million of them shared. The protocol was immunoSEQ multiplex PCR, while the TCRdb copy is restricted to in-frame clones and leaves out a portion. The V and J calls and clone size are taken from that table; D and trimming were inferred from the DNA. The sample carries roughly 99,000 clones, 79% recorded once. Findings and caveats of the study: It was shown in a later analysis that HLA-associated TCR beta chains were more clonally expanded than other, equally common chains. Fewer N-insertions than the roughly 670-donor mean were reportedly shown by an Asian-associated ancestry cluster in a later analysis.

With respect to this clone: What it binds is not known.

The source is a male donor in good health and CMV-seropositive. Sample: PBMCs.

In DNA, the CDR3 is TGTGCAACCGGACAGGGCTCCTATAATTCACCCCTCCACTTT. It yields the protein CATGQGSYNSPLHF. The V gene is TRBV6-5, the J gene TRBJ1-6; 8 bases align to TRBD1. The germline CDR1 and CDR2 sequences are MNHEY and SVGAGI. CDR3 length equals 14 residues.